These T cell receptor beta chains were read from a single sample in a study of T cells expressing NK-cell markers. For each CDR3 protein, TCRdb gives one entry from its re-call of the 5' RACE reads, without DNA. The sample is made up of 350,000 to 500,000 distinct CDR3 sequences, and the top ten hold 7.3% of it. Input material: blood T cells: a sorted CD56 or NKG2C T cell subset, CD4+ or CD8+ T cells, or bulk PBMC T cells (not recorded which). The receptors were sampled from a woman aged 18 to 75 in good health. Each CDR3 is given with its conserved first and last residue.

CDR3aa: CASSERQNTGELFF
v_gene: TRBV7-2
j_gene: TRBJ2-2

CDR3aa: CASSRAGGSYGYTF
v_gene: TRBV19
j_gene: TRBJ1-2

CDR3aa: CASSYDPTGIGELFF
v_gene: TRBV13
j_gene: TRBJ2-2

CDR3aa: CASSPVKAGVKSVTEAFF
v_gene: TRBV11-1
j_gene: TRBJ1-1

CDR3aa: CASSRRQPSNEQFF
v_gene: TRBV23-1
j_gene: TRBJ2-1

CDR3aa: CSARGGPLKGYDTQYF
v_gene: TRBV20-1
j_gene: TRBJ2-3

CDR3aa: CASRFTSGHTDTQYF
v_gene: TRBV5-1
j_gene: TRBJ2-3

CDR3aa: CASSSEREGEQFF
v_gene: TRBV6-2/TRBV6-3
j_gene: TRBJ2-1

CDR3aa: CASSLVILLAGGPPTDTQYF
v_gene: TRBV11-2
j_gene: TRBJ2-3

CDR3aa: CASSQLWGGGRGETQYF
v_gene: TRBV4-1
j_gene: TRBJ2-5

CDR3aa: CASSLQGFEAFF
v_gene: TRBV2
j_gene: TRBJ1-1

CDR3aa: CASSVEGARTDTQYF
v_gene: TRBV9
j_gene: TRBJ2-3

CDR3aa: CASSRTSPRDTQYF
v_gene: TRBV5-1
j_gene: TRBJ2-3

CDR3aa: CASSLYGAPTDTQYF
v_gene: TRBV6-2/TRBV6-3
j_gene: TRBJ2-3

CDR3aa: CASRKLTGGETGELFF
v_gene: TRBV6-1
j_gene: TRBJ2-2

CDR3aa: CASSSRTDLGTEAFF
v_gene: TRBV6-5
j_gene: TRBJ1-1

CDR3aa: CASSGRGGRTDTQYF
v_gene: TRBV5-1
j_gene: TRBJ2-3

CDR3aa: CASSLAGQGDYEQYF
v_gene: TRBV5-6
j_gene: TRBJ2-7

CDR3aa: CSVVGGPYNEQFF
v_gene: TRBV29-1
j_gene: TRBJ2-1

CDR3aa: CSASGGSVDEQFF
v_gene: TRBV29-1
j_gene: TRBJ2-1

CDR3aa: CSAPTSGREQFF
v_gene: TRBV20-1
j_gene: TRBJ2-1

CDR3aa: CASSQAFSGGSGNTIYF
v_gene: TRBV4-3
j_gene: TRBJ1-3

CDR3aa: CASSLYNPNLNTQYF
v_gene: TRBV7-9
j_gene: TRBJ2-3

CDR3aa: CASSQPARSSEAFF
v_gene: TRBV4-1
j_gene: TRBJ1-1

CDR3aa: CASSLNGAGGYNEQFF
v_gene: TRBV27
j_gene: TRBJ2-1

CDR3aa: CASTSDVYNEQFF
v_gene: TRBV12-3/TRBV12-4
j_gene: TRBJ2-1

CDR3aa: CASSLVAEAGDTQYF
v_gene: TRBV7-6
j_gene: TRBJ2-3

CDR3aa: CASSLGQVEAFF
v_gene: TRBV7-9
j_gene: TRBJ1-1

CDR3aa: CASSQTSGTGGF
v_gene: TRBV28
j_gene: TRBJ2-7

CDR3aa: CATSRDGSGGRTEAFF
v_gene: TRBV15
j_gene: TRBJ1-1

CDR3aa: CASSLRDGQPQHF
v_gene: TRBV7-8
j_gene: TRBJ1-5

CDR3aa: CASSLAPGLPTDTQYF
v_gene: TRBV5-6
j_gene: TRBJ2-3

CDR3aa: CASSVSGTGSTGELFF
v_gene: TRBV5-4
j_gene: TRBJ2-2

CDR3aa: CAISGNIGTEAFF
v_gene: TRBV10-3
j_gene: TRBJ1-1

CDR3aa: CASSDYGTSRHNEQFF
v_gene: TRBV25-1
j_gene: TRBJ2-1

CDR3aa: CASKKQGAYGYTF
v_gene: TRBV4-1
j_gene: TRBJ1-2

CDR3aa: CASSPDWQGGTGELFF
v_gene: TRBV9
j_gene: TRBJ2-2

CDR3aa: CATSNTGAAKNIQYF
v_gene: TRBV24-1
j_gene: TRBJ2-4

CDR3aa: CSARDNGLVSNEQFF
v_gene: TRBV20-1
j_gene: TRBJ2-1

CDR3aa: CASSLPGRLNTEAFF
v_gene: TRBV4-1
j_gene: TRBJ1-1